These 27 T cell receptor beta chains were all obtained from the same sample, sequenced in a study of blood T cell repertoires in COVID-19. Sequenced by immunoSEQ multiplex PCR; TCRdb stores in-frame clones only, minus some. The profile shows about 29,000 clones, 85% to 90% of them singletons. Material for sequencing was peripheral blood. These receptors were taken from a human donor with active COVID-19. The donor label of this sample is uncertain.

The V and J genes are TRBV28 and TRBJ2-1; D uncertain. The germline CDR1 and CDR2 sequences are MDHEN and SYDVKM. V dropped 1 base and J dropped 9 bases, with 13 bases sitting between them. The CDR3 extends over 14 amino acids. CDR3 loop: CASSLLLRSSEQFF. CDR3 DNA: TGTGCCAGCAGTTTATTGCTGAGGAGTAGTGAGCAGTTCTTC.

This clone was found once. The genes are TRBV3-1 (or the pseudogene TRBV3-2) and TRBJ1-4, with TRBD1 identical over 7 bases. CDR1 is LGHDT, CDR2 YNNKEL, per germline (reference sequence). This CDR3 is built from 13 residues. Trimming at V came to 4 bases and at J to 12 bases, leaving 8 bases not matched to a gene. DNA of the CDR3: TGTGCCAGCAGCCTAGGGACAGCGAGGGAACTGTTTTTT. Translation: CASSLGTARELFF.

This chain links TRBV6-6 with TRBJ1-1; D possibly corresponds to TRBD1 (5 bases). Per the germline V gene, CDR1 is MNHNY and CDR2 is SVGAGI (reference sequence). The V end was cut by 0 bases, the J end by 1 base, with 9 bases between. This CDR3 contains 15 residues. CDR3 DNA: TGTGCCAGCAGTTACTCTTCCCAGGGGAACACTGAAGCTTTCTTT. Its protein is CASSYSSQGNTEAFF.

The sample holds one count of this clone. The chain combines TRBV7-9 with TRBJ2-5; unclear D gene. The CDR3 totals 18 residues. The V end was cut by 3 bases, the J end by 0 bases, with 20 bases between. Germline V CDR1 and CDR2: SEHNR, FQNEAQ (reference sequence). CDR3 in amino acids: CASSFMFLEPMYQETQYF. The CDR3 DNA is TGTGCCAGCAGCTTTATGTTCTTGGAGCCCATGTACCAAGAGACCCAGTACTTC.

The CDR3 nucleotides are TGCGCCAGCAGCCAGGGTGGCAATGAGCAGTTCTTC. As protein: CASSQGGNEQFF. The chain carries TRBV5-1 and TRBJ2-1, with D possibly TRBD1 on 5 matching bases. This CDR3 comprises 12 residues. Germline-derived CDR1 and CDR2 are SGHRS and YFSETQ. V was pared by 4 bases and J by 6 bases, with 8 bases between.

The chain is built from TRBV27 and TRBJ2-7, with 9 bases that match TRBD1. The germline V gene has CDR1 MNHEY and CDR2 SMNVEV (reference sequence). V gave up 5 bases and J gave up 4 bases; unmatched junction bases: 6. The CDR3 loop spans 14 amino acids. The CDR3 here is CASSDRDRVYEQYF. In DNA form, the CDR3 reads TGTGCCAGCAGTGACCGGGACAGGGTTTACGAGCAGTACTTC.

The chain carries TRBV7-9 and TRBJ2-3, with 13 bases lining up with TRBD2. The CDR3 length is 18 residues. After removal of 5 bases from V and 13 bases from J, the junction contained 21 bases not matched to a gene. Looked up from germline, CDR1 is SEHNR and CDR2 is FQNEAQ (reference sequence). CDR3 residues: CASSRGTSGDIIDPRKYF. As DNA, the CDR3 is TGTGCCAGCAGCAGGGGGACTAGCGGGGACATAATAGATCCACGCAAGTATTTT.

The CDR3 DNA reads TGTGCCAGCAGCTTGGTCTCGTACAATGAGCAGTTCTTC. This translates into CASSLVSYNEQFF. The chain combines TRBV5-5 with TRBJ2-1; D is unresolved. Germline V gives CDR1 SGHKS, CDR2 YYEKEE (reference sequence). The CDR3 has 13 amino acids. The V end was cut by 0 bases, the J end by 4 bases, with 5 bases between.

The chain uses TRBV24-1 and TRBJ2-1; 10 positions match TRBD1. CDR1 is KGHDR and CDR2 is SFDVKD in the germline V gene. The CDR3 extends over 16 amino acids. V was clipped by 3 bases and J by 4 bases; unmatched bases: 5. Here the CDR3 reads CATSDPGTGAYNEQFF. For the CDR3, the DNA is TGTGCCACCAGTGATCCTGGGACAGGGGCTTACAATGAGCAGTTCTTC.

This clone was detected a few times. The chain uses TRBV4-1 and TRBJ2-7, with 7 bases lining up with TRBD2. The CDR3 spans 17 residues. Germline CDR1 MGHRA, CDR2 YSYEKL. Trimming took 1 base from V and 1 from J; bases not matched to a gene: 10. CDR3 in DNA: TGCGCCAGCAGCCAAGTGGGAGGGCCATTCCTATCCTACGAGCAGTACTTC. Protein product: CASSQVGGPFLSYEQYF.

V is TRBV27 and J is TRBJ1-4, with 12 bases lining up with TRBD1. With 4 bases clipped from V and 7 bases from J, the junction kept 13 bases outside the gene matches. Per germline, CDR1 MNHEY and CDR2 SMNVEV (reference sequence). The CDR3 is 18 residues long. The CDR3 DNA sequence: TGTGCCAGCAGTTCCCCGGGGGACAGGGGGCGGCGGGGTGAAAAACTGTTTTTT. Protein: CASSSPGDRGRRGEKLFF.

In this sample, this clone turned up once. CDR3: CASSPRQGGLNYGYTF. As DNA, the CDR3 is TGTGCCAGCAGCCCCAGACAGGGGGGGCTTAACTATGGCTACACCTTC. The chain carries TRBV7-9 and TRBJ1-2; 9 nucleotides line up with TRBD1. This CDR3 has 16 residues. With V trimmed by 5 bases and J by 1 base, 8 bases remained unmatched. Looked up from germline, CDR1 is SEHNR and CDR2 is FQNEAQ (reference sequence).

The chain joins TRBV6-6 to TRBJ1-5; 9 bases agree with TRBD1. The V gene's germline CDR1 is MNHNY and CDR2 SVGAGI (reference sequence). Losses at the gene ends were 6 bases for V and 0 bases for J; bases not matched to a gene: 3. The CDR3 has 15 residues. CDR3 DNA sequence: TGTGCCAGCAGCCGACAGGGGGGTAGCAATCAGCCCCAGCATTTT. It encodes CASSRQGGSNQPQHF.

The CDR3 reads CASRPGTSNTEAFF. CDR3 DNA sequence: TGTGCCAGCCGACCCGGGACATCGAACACTGAAGCTTTCTTT. The rearrangement links TRBV6-5 to TRBJ1-1, with TRBD1 as a possible D gene (6 bases). From germline, CDR1 is MNHEY and CDR2 SVGAGI. The CDR3 has 14 amino acids. Trimming removed 8 bases at V and 1 base at J, with 14 bases between.

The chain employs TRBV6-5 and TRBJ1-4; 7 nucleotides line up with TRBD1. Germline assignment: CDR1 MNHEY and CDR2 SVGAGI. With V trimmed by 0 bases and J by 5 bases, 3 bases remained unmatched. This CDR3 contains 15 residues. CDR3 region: CASSYSTGPNEKLFF. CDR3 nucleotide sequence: TGTGCCAGCAGTTACTCGACAGGGCCCAATGAAAAACTGTTTTTT.

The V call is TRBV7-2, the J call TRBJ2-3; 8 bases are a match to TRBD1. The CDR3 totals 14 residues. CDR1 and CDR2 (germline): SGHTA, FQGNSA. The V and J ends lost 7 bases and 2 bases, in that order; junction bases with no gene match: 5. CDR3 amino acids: CASIRTGTTDTQYF. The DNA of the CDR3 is TGTGCCAGCATACGGACAGGGACCACAGATACGCAGTATTTT.

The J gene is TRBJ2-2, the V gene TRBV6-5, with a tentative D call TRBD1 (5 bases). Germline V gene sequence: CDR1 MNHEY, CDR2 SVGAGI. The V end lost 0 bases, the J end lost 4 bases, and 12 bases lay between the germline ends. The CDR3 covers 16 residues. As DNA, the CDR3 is TGTGCCAGCAGTTACTCGTCCAGGGTCGGCACCGGGGAGCTGTTTTTT. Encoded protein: CASSYSSRVGTGELFF.

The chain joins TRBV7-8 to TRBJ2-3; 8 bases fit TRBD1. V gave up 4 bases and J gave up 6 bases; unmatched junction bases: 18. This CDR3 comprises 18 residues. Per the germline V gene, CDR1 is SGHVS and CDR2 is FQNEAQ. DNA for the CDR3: TGTGCCAGCAGCTCCATAGGCCTAACAGGGGGAAGGGGGGATACGCAGTATTTT. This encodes CASSSIGLTGGRGDTQYF.

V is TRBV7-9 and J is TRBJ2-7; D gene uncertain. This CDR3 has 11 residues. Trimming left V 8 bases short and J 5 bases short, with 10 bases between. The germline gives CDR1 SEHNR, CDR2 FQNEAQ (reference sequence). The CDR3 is CASSDSHEQYF. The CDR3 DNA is TGTGCCAGCTCGGATAGCCACGAGCAGTACTTC. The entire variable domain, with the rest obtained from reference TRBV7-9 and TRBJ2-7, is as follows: DTGVSQNPRHKITKRGQNVTFRCDPISEHNRLYWYRQTLGQGPEFLTYFQNEAQLEKSRLLSDRFSAERPKGSFSTLEIQRTEQGDSAMYLCASSDSHEQYFGPGTRLTVT.

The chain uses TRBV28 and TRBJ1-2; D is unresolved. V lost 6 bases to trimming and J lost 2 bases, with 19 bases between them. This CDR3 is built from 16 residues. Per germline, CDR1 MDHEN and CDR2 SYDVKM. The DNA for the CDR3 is TGTGCCAGCAGCCCGGGTGGCCTAGGCTGGAACTATGGCTACACCTTC. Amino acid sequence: CASSPGGLGWNYGYTF.

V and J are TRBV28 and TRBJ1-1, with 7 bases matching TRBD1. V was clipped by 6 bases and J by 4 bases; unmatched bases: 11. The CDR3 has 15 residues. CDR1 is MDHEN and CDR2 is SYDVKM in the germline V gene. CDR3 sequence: CASSDNRGRVTEAFF. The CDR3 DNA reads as TGTGCCAGCAGCGACAACAGGGGAAGGGTCACTGAAGCTTTCTTT.

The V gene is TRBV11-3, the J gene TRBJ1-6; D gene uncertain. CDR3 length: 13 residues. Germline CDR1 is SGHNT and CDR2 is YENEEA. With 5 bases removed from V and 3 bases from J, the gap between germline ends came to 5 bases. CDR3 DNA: TGTGCCAGCAGCATCAACTATAATTCACCCCTCCACTTT. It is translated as CASSINYNSPLHF.

This CDR3 reads CASGLATGRSGGETQYF. The CDR3 DNA sequence: TGTGCTAGTGGTTTGGCAACCGGACGGTCCGGAGGGGAGACCCAGTACTTC. The chain couples TRBV12-5 to TRBJ2-5; weak D call: TRBD2 (6 bases). The V gene's germline CDR1 is LGHNT and CDR2 FRNRAP. V was pared by 1 base and J by 5 bases, with 20 bases between. CDR3 length: 17 amino acids.

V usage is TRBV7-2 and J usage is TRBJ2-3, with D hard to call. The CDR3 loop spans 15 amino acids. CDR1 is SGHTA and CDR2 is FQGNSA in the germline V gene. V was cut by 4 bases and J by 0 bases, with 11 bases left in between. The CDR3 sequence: CASSSPNWSTDTQYF. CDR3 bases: TGTGCCAGCAGCTCTCCTAACTGGAGCACAGATACGCAGTATTTT. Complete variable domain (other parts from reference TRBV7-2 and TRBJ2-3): GAGVSQSPSNKVTEKGKDVELRCDPISGHTALYWYRQSLGQGLEFLIYFQGNSAPDKSGLPSDRFSAERTGGSVSTLTIQRTQQEDSAVYLCASSSPNWSTDTQYFGPGTRLTVL.

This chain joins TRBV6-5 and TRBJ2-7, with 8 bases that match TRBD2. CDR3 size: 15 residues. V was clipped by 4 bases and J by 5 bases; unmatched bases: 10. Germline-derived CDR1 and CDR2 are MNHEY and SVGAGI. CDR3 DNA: TGTGCCAGCAGTTCCCCGGGACTAGTGATCGACGAGCAGTACTTC. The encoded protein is CASSSPGLVIDEQYF.

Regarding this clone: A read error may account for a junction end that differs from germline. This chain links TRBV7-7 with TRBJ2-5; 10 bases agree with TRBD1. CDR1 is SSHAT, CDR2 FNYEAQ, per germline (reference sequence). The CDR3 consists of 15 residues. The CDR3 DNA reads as TGTGCTAGCAGCTCGACAGGGGGCTACGCGGAGACCCAGTACTTC. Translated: CASSSTGGYAETQYF.

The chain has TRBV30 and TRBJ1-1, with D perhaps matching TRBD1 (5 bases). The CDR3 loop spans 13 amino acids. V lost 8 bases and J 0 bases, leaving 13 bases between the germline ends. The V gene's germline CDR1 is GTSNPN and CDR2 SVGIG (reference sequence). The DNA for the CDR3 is TGTGCCAGACAAGGGGAGGTGAACACTGAAGCTTTCTTT. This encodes CARQGEVNTEAFF.